The rows below give T cell receptor beta chains drawn from one sample of a study of PD-1 blockade in classical Hodgkin lymphoma. Clones were sequenced by immunoSEQ multiplex PCR, and TCRdb holds only the in-frame ones, with some missing. Among more than 40,000 clones listed, 76% were seen once. The source material was peripheral blood mononuclear cells (PBMCs), sampled at baseline. The receptors derive from a human donor with classical Hodgkin lymphoma. Each CDR3 is given with its conserved first and last residue. D genes are given only for firm matches. Part of the rows lack a size; the others show once, few, many or a class for expanded clones.

NA	TRBV28	NA	TRBJ2-3	CASSSRRTSTDTQYF	TGTGCCAGCAGTTCCCGCCGGACTAGCACAGATACGCAGTATTTT
NA	TRBV7-9	NA	TRBJ2-7	CASSQTGTRDEQYF	TGCGCCAGCAGCCAAACCGGGACGCGGGACGAGCAGTACTTC
NA	TRBV27	NA	TRBJ2-7	CASSVFPGSQSYEQYF	TGTGCCAGCAGTGTATTCCCCGGGAGTCAGTCCTACGAGCAGTACTTC
NA	TRBV6-5	NA	TRBJ2-7	CATSRTPTYEQYF	TGTGCCACTAGCAGGACCCCAACCTACGAGCAGTACTTC
once	TRBV19	NA	TRBJ1-2	CASRQTYGYTF	TGTGCCAGTCGACAGACCTATGGCTACACCTTC
NA	TRBV7-8	NA	TRBJ2-7	CASRDLGGSYEQYF	TGTGCCAGCAGGGACCTAGGGGGCTCCTACGAGCAGTACTTC
NA	TRBV27	TRBD2	TRBJ2-1	CASGTSSYNEQFF	TGTGCCAGCGGGACTAGCTCCTACAATGAGCAGTTCTTC
few	TRBV5-1	NA	TRBJ2-3	CASSLRPTSTDTQYF	TGCGCCAGCAGCTTACGACCGACCAGCACAGATACGCAGTATTTT
once	TRBV9	NA	TRBJ2-1	CASSTFGVNEQFF	TGTGCCAGCAGCACATTCGGGGTCAATGAGCAGTTCTTC
NA	TRBV7-3	TRBD1	TRBJ1-1	CASSLVPGQGSEAFF	TGTGCCAGCAGCTTGGTTCCGGGACAGGGCTCTGAAGCTTTCTTT
once	TRBV5-1	NA	TRBJ2-3	CASSFRGASTDTQYF	TGCGCCAGCAGCTTCAGGGGGGCTAGCACAGATACGCAGTATTTT
NA	TRBV12-5	TRBD1	TRBJ2-2	CASGLVLVGQGKGRDTGELFF	TGTGCTAGTGGTTTGGTCCTAGTAGGACAGGGTAAGGGGCGCGACACCGGGGAGCTGTTTTTT
NA	TRBV19	TRBD1	TRBJ2-7	CASSVDRGPTSYEQYF	TGTGCCAGTAGCGTTGACAGGGGTCCCACCTCCTACGAGCAGTACTTC
medium-sized	TRBV28	NA	TRBJ1-1	CASSQGLGAFF	TGTGCCAGCAGCCAGGGGTTGGGCGCTTTCTTT
NA	TRBV11-2	NA	TRBJ2-7	CASSPRVEQYF	TGTGCCAGCAGCCCCCGGGTGGAGCAGTACTTC
NA	TRBV19	TRBD2	TRBJ2-1	CASSIRLAGNPTYYNEQFF	TGTGCCAGTAGTATAAGACTAGCGGGCAACCCTACCTACTACAATGAGCAGTTCTTC
NA	TRBV7-3	NA	TRBJ1-1	CASSLNRGGTEAFF	TGTGCCAGCAGCTTAAATCGGGGTGGCACTGAAGCTTTCTTT
NA	TRBV5-1	NA	TRBJ2-3	CASRRNPTDTQYF	TGCGCCAGCAGGAGAAACCCCACAGATACGCAGTATTTT
NA	TRBV6-1	NA	TRBJ1-1	CASSPGSVNTEAFF	TGTGCCAGCAGTCCGGGGAGCGTGAACACTGAAGCTTTCTTT
NA	TRBV6-1	NA	TRBJ1-5	CASGQNQPQHF	TGTGCCAGCGGACAGAATCAGCCCCAGCATTTT
NA	TRBV7-3	NA	TRBJ1-2	CASRSLNPEAPRTYGYTF	TGTGCCAGCAGGTCGCTCAACCCAGAGGCCCCCCGGACTTATGGCTACACCTTC
few	TRBV29-1	NA	TRBJ2-7	CSVVQGFEQYF	TGCAGCGTTGTACAGGGTTTCGAGCAGTACTTC
NA	TRBV7-3	TRBD2	TRBJ2-3	CASSWGLAGSGDTQYF	TGTGCCAGCAGCTGGGGACTAGCGGGATCTGGGGATACGCAGTATTTT
once	TRBV6-5	NA	TRBJ2-7	CASSGTWTAYEQYF	TGTGCCAGCAGTGGGACGTGGACCGCCTACGAGCAGTACTTC
NA	TRBV27	TRBD1	TRBJ2-1	CASSLRTGGAGEQFF	TGTGCCAGCAGTTTACGGACAGGGGGCGCGGGTGAGCAGTTCTTC
NA	TRBV19	NA	TRBJ2-3	CASSLGVGGTDTQYF	TGTGCCAGTAGTCTCGGGGTGGGGGGCACAGATACGCAGTATTTT
NA	TRBV19	NA	TRBJ1-4	CASRTTSGEKLFF	TGTGCCAGTAGAACAACTTCGGGTGAAAAACTGTTTTTT
NA	TRBV6-5	NA	TRBJ2-5	CASSYLRTVQETQYF	TGTGCCAGCAGTTACCTCCGGACAGTACAAGAGACCCAGTACTTC
NA	TRBV4-3	NA	TRBJ2-7	CASSQDRGREQYF	TGCGCCAGCAGCCAAGATAGGGGGAGAGAGCAGTACTTC
NA	TRBV6-5	NA	TRBJ1-4	CASSEVGGEKLFF	TGTGCCAGCAGTGAAGTGGGAGGGGAAAAACTGTTTTTT
NA	TRBV6-6	NA	TRBJ2-7	CASSYSPHLYEQYF	TGTGCCAGCAGTTACTCGCCGCATCTCTACGAGCAGTACTTC
NA	TRBV2	NA	TRBJ2-7	CASTQLGRYEQYF	TGTGCCAGCACCCAATTGGGACGGTACGAGCAGTACTTC
NA	TRBV27	NA	TRBJ2-7	CASRDPPYEQYF	TGTGCCAGCAGGGACCCCCCATACGAGCAGTACTTC
NA	TRBV18	TRBD1	TRBJ2-7	CASSLGGTGAYEQYF	TGTGCCAGCTCACTGGGTGGGACAGGGGCCTACGAGCAGTACTTC
NA	TRBV25-1	NA	TRBJ1-3	CASSEEVGTIYF	TGTGCCAGCAGTGAAGAGGTTGGAACCATATATTTT
NA	TRBV30	TRBD2	TRBJ2-3	CAGRANTDTQYF	TGTGCTGGGAGGGCCAACACAGATACGCAGTATTTT
NA	TRBV6-5	TRBD1	TRBJ1-5	CASSARGRQPQHF	TGTGCCAGCAGTGCCAGGGGGCGGCAGCCCCAGCATTTT
NA	TRBV28	TRBD2	TRBJ2-7	CASSPWTSGNYEQYF	TGTGCCAGCAGTCCCTGGACTAGCGGGAACTACGAGCAGTACTTC
few	TRBV18	NA	TRBJ1-1	CASYLLQNTEAFF	TGTGCCAGCTACCTTCTCCAGAACACTGAAGCTTTCTTT
NA	TRBV5-4	NA	TRBJ2-5	CASSLAQRWETQYF	TGTGCCAGCAGCTTGGCTCAACGGTGGGAGACCCAGTACTTC